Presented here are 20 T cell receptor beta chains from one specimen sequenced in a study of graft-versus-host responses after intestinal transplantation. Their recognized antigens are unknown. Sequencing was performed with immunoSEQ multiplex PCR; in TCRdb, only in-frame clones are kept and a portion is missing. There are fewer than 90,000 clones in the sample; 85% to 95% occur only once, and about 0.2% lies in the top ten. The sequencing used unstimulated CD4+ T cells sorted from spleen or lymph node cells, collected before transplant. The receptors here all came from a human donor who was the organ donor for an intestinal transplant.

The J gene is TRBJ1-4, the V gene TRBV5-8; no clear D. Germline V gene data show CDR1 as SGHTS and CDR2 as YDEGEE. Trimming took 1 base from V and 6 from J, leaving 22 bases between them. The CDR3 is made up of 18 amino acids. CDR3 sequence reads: CASSLLLRWRGPDEKLFF. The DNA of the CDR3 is TGTGCCAGCAGCTTGCTCCTTCGTTGGCGAGGCCCGGATGAAAAACTGTTTTTT.

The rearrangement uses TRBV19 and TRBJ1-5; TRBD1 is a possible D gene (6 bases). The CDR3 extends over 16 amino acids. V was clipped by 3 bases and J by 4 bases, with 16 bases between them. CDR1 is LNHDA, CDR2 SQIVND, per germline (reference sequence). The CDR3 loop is CASSIVSGVGNQPQHF. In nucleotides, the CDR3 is TGTGCCAGTAGTATCGTGTCAGGGGTCGGGAATCAGCCCCAGCATTTT.

The CDR3 loop reads CASSSGGTAWDGYTF. CDR3 nucleotides: TGCGCCAGCAGCTCTGGGGGAACAGCGTGGGATGGCTACACCTTC. The chain has TRBV5-1 and TRBJ1-2, with D possibly being TRBD1 (5 bases). The V end was cut by 3 bases, the J end by 6 bases, with 18 bases between. The CDR3 covers 15 residues. Per the germline V gene, CDR1 is SGHRS and CDR2 is YFSETQ.

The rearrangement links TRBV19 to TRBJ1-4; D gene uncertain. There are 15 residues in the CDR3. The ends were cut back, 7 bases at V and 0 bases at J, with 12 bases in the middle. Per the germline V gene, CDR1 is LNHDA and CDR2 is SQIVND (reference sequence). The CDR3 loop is CASKNRGPTNEKLFF. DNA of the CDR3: TGTGCCAGTAAGAACAGAGGTCCAACTAATGAAAAACTGTTTTTT.

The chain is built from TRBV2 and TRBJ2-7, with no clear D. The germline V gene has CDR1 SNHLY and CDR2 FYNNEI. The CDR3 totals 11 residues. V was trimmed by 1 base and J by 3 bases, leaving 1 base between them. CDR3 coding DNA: TGTGCCAGCAGTGAAGTCTACGAGCAGTACTTC. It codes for CASSEVYEQYF.

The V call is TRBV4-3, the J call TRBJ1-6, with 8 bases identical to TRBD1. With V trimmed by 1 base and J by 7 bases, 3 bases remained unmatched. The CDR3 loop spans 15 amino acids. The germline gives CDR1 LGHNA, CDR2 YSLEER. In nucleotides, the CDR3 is TGCGCCAGCAGCCAAGCGAGGACAGGGAATTCACCCCTCCACTTT. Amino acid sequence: CASSQARTGNSPLHF.

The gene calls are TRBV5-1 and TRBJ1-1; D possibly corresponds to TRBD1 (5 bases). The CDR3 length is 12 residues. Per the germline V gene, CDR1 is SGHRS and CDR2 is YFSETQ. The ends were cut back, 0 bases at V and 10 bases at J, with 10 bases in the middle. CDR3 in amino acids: CASSLEGPGAFF. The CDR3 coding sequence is TGCGCCAGCAGCTTGGAGGGACCGGGAGCTTTCTTT. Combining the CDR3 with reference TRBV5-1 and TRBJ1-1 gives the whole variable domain KAGVTQTPRYLIKTRGQQVTLSCSPISGHRSVSWYQQTPGQGLQFLFEYFSETQRNKGNFPGRFSGRQFSNSRSEMNVSTLELGDSALYLCASSLEGPGAFFGQGTRLTVV.

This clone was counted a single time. CDR3 loop: CASSLVARTPLPYEQYF. CDR3 coding DNA: TGTGCCAGCAGCTTAGTAGCTAGGACACCACTTCCCTACGAGCAGTACTTC. This chain links TRBV7-2 with TRBJ2-7; weak D call: TRBD1 (5 bases). Germline V gives CDR1 SGHTA, CDR2 FQGNSA. The V and J ends lost 1 base and 2 bases respectively, with 18 bases between them. The CDR3 runs to 17 residues.

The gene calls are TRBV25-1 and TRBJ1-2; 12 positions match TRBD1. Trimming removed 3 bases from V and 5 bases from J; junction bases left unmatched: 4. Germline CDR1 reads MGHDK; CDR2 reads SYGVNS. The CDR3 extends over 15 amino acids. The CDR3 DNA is TGTGCCAGCAGTGACGGGACAGGGGGCGGATATGGCTACACCTTC. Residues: CASSDGTGGGYGYTF.

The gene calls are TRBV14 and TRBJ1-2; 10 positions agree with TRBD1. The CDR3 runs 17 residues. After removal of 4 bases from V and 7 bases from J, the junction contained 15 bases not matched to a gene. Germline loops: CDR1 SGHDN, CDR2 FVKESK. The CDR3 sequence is CASSPGGTGADLRGYTF. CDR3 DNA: TGTGCCAGCAGCCCAGGGGGGACAGGGGCTGATTTACGTGGCTACACCTTC.

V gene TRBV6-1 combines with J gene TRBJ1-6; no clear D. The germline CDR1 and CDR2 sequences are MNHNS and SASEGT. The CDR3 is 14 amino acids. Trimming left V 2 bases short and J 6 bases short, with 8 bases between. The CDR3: CASSEKLINSPLHF. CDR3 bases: TGTGCCAGCAGTGAAAAACTGATTAATTCACCCCTCCACTTT.

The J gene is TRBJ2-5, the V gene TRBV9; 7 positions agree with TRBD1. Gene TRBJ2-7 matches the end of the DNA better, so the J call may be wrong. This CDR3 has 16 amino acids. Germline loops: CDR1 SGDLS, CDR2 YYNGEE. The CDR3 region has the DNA TGTGCCAGCAGCCTGACCGGGACAGCCGAACCCCACGAGCAGTACTTC. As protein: CASSLTGTAEPHEQYF.

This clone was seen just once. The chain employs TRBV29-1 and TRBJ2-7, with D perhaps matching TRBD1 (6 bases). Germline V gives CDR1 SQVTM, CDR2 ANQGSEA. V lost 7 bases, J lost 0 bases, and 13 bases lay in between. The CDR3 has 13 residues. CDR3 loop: CSAWMDSSYEQYF. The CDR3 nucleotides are TGCAGCGCCTGGATGGACAGCTCCTACGAGCAGTACTTC.

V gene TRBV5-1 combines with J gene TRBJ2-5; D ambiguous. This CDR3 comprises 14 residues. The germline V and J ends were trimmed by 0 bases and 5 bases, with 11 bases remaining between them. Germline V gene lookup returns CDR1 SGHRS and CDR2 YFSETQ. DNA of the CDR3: TGCGCCAGCAGCTTGGATGGTAATGGGGAGACCCAGTACTTC. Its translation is CASSLDGNGETQYF.

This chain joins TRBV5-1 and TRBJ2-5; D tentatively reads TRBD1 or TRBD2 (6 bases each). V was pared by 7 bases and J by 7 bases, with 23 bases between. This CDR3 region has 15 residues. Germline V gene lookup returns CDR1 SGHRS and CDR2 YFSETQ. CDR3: CASRNPRGPAGTQYF. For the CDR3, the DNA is TGCGCCAGCCGAAACCCCCGGGGGCCCGCGGGGACCCAGTACTTC. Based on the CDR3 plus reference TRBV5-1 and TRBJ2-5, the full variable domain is KAGVTQTPRYLIKTRGQQVTLSCSPISGHRSVSWYQQTPGQGLQFLFEYFSETQRNKGNFPGRFSGRQFSNSRSEMNVSTLELGDSALYLCASRNPRGPAGTQYFGPGTRLLVL.

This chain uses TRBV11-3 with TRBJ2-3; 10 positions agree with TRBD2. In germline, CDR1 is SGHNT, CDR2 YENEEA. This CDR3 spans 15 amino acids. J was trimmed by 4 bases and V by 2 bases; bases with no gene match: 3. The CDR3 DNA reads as TGTGCCAGCAGCTTAATACTAGCGGGGCCAGATACGCAGTATTTT. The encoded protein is CASSLILAGPDTQYF.

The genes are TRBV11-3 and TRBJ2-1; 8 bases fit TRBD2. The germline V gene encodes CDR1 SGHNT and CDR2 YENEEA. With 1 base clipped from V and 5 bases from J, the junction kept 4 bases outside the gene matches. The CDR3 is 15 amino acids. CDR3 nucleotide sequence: TGTGCCAGCAGCTTAGTCGGGACTAGTAACAATGAGCAGTTCTTC. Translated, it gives CASSLVGTSNNEQFF.

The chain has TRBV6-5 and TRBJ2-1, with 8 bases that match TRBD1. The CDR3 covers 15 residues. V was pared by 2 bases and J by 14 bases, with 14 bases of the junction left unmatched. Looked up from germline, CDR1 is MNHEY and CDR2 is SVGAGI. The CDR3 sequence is CASSYGNYRATGEFF. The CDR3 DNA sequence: TGTGCCAGCAGTTACGGGAACTATAGGGCGACAGGGGAGTTCTTC.

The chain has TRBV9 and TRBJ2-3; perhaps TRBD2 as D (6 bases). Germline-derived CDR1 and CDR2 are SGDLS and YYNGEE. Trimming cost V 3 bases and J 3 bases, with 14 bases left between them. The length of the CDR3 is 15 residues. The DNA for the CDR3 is TGTGCCAGCAGCGAACGAGGAGGGTGGACAGATACGCAGTATTTT. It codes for CASSERGGWTDTQYF.

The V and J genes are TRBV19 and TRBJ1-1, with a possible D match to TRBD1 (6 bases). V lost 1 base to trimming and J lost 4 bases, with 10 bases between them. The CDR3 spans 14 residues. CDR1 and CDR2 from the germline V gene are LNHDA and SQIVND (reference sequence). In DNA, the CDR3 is TGTGCCAGTAGTATAGGGCAGGGGACCACTGAAGCTTTCTTT. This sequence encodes CASSIGQGTTEAFF.